This T cell receptor (beta chain) appears in the sequencing data of a study of blood T cell repertoires in COVID-19 (dated by TCRdb to 2018 to 2020). About the study as a whole: The collaborator samples originated in the United States, Italy and Spain and spanned the acute and convalescent phases of COVID-19. The material from the prospective study consisted of cDNA or gDNA derived from T cells, B-cell-depleted T cells, or PBMCs. The dataset comprised deeply sampled blood TCRbeta repertoires from subjects exposed to, actively infected with, or recovered from COVID-19. The repertoires were made available in a free public database intended to serve as a resource for research on the immune response to SARS-CoV-2. The samples were drawn from two sources: the first 160 participants of the ongoing ImmuneRACE study, and fewer than 1,500 subjects contributed by 6 global collaborators. Nearly every sample came with metadata listing a de-identified subject ID, COVID-19 status, age in years and sex. Where available, HLA class I and class II types were obtained from metadata supplied by the sample provider rather than from assay-based typing. What the authors observed across the whole study: The quantity of clinical and demographic metadata differed by source and by participant and was supplied without curation.

The immunoSEQ Assay, a bias-controlled multiplex PCR, was used to amplify TCRbeta CDR3 regions from genomic DNA. Turning to the authors' computational methods: Nucleated cell counts per sample were estimated from amplification of reference gene primers within the assay. To quantify the absolute abundance of each unique TCRbeta CDR3 rearrangement, sequence reads were collapsed and filtered. For each sample, productive Simpson clonality was calculated as the square root of Simpson's diversity index over productive rearrangements. The clones in this table, taken by TCRdb from immuneACCESS, are in-frame only. Not every clone is retained; where verified, under half of the shortfall comes from an unresolved V gene, and the cause of the rest is unknown. Clone size and the V and J calls come from that table; the DNA yielded D and trimming. The sample table shows 100,000 to 150,000 clones, and about 87% are seen once. The ten largest clones capture 10% of the sample.

On this clone itself: Its antigen is currently not known. Base qualities are not recorded, but no much larger clone differs from it by a single base.

Germline trimming amounts to 4 bases on V and 6 bases on J, with 5 as the count of junction bases outside the gene matches. Measured from the cysteine to the phenylalanine, the CDR3 is 14 residues long. The DNA shown is the 42-base CDR3, in frame from base 1. The CDR1 and CDR2 encoded by the germline V gene are SGHRS and YFSETQ. The collaborating institutions used their own protocols to collect whole blood in K2EDTA tubes. Collaborator samples were shipped for TCRbeta analysis as frozen whole blood, isolated PBMCs, or DNA extracted from either sample type. The sequence was obtained from a man aged 45-65 years with acute or convalescent COVID-19. The chain is assembled from TRBV5-1 and TRBJ1-3, and TRBD1 matches 9 of the central bases. The sample taken for sequencing was peripheral blood. The DNA sequence reads TGCGCCAGCAGCCAGGGACAGGGAACAAACACCATATATTTT. It encodes CASSQGQGTNTIYF. Here the CDR3 is joined to the reference TRBV5-1 and TRBJ1-3 genes, and the full variable domain is: KAGVTQTPRYLIKTRGQQVTLSCSPISGHRSVSWYQQTPGQGLQFLFEYFSETQRNKGNFPGRFSGRQFSNSRSEMNVSTLELGDSALYLCASSQGQGTNTIYFGEGSWLTVV.